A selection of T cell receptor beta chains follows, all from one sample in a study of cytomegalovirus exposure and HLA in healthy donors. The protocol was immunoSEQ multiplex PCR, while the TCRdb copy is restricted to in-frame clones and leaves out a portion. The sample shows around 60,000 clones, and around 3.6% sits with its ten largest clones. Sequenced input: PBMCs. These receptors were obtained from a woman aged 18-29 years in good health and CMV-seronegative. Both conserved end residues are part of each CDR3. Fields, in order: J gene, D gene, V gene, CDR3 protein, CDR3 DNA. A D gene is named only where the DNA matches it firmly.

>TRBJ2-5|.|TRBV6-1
CASPITTTSQETQYF
TGTGCCAGCCCGATAACCACGACATCCCAAGAGACCCAGTACTTC
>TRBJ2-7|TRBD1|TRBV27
CASSLNTGAPYEQYF
TGTGCCAGCAGTTTAAACACAGGGGCTCCCTACGAGCAGTACTTC
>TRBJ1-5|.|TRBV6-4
CASSDAGPGCNQPQHF
TGTGCCAGCAGTGACGCAGGCCCAGGGTGCAATCAGCCCCAGCATTTT
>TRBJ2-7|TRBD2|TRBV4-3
CASSLLTSGYEQYF
TGCGCCAGCAGCCTATTGACTAGCGGCTACGAGCAGTACTTC
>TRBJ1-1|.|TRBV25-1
CASSAPGGGPEAFF
TGTGCCAGCAGTGCCCCGGGGGGAGGGCCTGAAGCTTTCTTT
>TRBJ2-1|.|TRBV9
CASSAGGRSGTPTFF
TGTGCCAGCAGCGCCGGTGGGAGGTCCGGGACCCCAACGTTCTTC
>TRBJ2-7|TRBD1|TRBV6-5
CASRGTGGLSYEQYF
TGTGCCAGCAGGGGGACAGGGGGCCTTTCTTACGAGCAGTACTTC
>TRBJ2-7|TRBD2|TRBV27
CASSLTSGRAYEQYF
TGTGCCAGCAGTTTGACTAGCGGGAGGGCCTACGAGCAGTACTTC
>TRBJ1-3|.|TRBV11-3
CASSPGGWNTIYF
TGTGCCAGCAGCCCCGGGGGTTGGAACACCATATATTTT
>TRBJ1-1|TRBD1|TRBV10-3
CATRPSGQVNEAFF
TGTGCCACCCGACCCTCGGGACAGGTCAATGAAGCTTTCTTT
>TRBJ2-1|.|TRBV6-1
CASSEVVGAPFYNEQFF
TGTGCCAGCAGTGAAGTCGTGGGGGCACCATTCTACAATGAGCAGTTCTTC
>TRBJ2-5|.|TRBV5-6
CASSLGSGVWVVQETQYF
TGTGCCAGCAGCTTGGGTTCAGGGGTTTGGGTGGTCCAAGAGACCCAGTACTTC
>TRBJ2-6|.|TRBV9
CASSYGLSGANVLTF
TGTGCCAGCAGCTATGGACTCTCTGGGGCCAACGTCCTGACTTTC
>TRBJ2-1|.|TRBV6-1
CVLSEVYNEQFF
TGTGTATTGAGCGAGGTCTACAATGAGCAGTTCTTC
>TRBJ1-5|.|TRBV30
CAWRGVGSGPQHF
TGTGCCTGGAGGGGAGTGGGTTCGGGGCCCCAGCATTTT
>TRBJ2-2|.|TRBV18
CASSPPQTGKVFF
TGTGCCAGCTCACCACCTCAAACAGGGAAGGTGTTTTTT
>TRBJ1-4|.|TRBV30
CAGNRPQGVDEKLFF
TGTGCCGGGAATAGACCTCAGGGTGTTGATGAAAAACTGTTTTTT
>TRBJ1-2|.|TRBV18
CASSFRRSGYTF
TGTGCCAGCTCATTCAGACGGAGTGGCTACACCTTC
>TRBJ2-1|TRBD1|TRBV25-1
CASSEKRTGTDNEQFF
TGTGCCAGCAGTGAAAAACGGACAGGGACCGACAATGAGCAGTTCTTC
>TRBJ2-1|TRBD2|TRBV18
CASSPPTSGSGNEQFF
TGTGCCAGCTCACCTCCCACTAGCGGGAGCGGGAATGAGCAGTTCTTC
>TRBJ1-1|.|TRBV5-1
CASSLDKTEAFF
TGCGCCAGCAGCTTAGACAAAACTGAAGCTTTCTTT
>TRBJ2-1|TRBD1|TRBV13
CASSYKTGGFSYNEQFF
TGTGCCAGCAGCTACAAGACAGGGGGGTTTTCCTACAATGAGCAGTTCTTC
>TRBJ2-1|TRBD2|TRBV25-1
CASSASGERDGYNEQFF
TGTGCCAGCAGTGCCTCCGGGGAGCGGGATGGCTACAATGAGCAGTTCTTC
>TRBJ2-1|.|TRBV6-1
CASSLESVGGGEQFF
TGTGCCAGCAGTTTGGAAAGTGTTGGGGGCGGTGAGCAGTTCTTC